This TCR beta chain was observed in a study of T-cell reconstitution after alpha-beta-depleted transplantation in children. This clonotype appeared a few times. This CDR3 comprises 14 residues. CDR1 and CDR2 from the germline V gene are SEHNR and FQNEAQ (reference sequence). J lost 5 bases, V lost 5 bases, and 4 bases had no gene match. It was with unique molecular identifiers that the TCRbeta library was prepared. TCRdb reprocessed the PCR reads with MiXCR, giving one entry per CDR3 protein. Here the sample spans roughly 350,000 distinct CDR3 sequences, 10% being singletons. This chain links TRBV7-9 with TRBJ2-7; 12 bases agree with TRBD2. The input for sequencing was PBMCs from the stem cell graft donor, taken from the stem cell graft. The sequence came from a human donor who donated a stem cell graft to a child with acute lymphoblastic leukemia. The CDR3 DNA is TGTGCCAGCAGCCCTACTAGCGGGAGGAACGAGCAGTACTTC. Its protein is CASSPTSGRNEQYF.